The 10 T cell receptor beta chains given below trace back to one sample, sequenced in a study of siplizumab effects on memory and regulatory T cells (dated by TCRdb to the late 2010s). The library was generated by the immunoSEQ multiplex PCR assay. What TCRdb holds here is the immuneACCESS table cut down to in-frame rearrangements. Part of the clones is not present; checked against another copy, under half of the missing clones reflect an unresolved V gene, and the others are unexplained. The sample table lists 65,000 to 70,000 clones, approximately 89% of them with a count of one. Roughly 1.7% of the sample goes to the ten largest clones. The sample taken for sequencing was Tregs sorted from blood. The receptors originated from a human donor in good health.

The chain carries TRBV7-2 and TRBJ2-2, with 12 bases matching TRBD2. Germline CDR1 SGHTA, CDR2 FQGNSA. The CDR3 loop spans 18 amino acids. The junction had 13 bases not matched to a gene; V was cut back by 5 bases and J by 6 bases. CDR3 in DNA: TGTGCCAGCAGCCTACGACGGACTAGCGGGATCTACCCCGGGGAGCTGTTTTTT. This gives the protein CASSLRRTSGIYPGELFF. Based on the CDR3 plus reference TRBV7-2 and TRBJ2-2, the full variable domain is GAGVSQSPSNKVTEKGKDVELRCDPISGHTALYWYRQSLGQGLEFLIYFQGNSAPDKSGLPSDRFSAERTGGSVSTLTIQRTQQEDSAVYLCASSLRRTSGIYPGELFFGEGSRLTVL.

This clone was picked up one time. The rearrangement joins TRBV7-2 to TRBJ2-7, with D perhaps matching TRBD2 (5 bases). CDR3 size: 14 residues. Trimming took off 0 bases at V and 4 bases at J, with 10 bases between the two ends. CDR1 and CDR2 (germline): SGHTA, FQGNSA. CDR3 amino acids: CASSLAGVGYEQYF. The CDR3 nucleotides are TGTGCCAGCAGCTTAGCGGGAGTGGGGTACGAGCAGTACTTC.

This chain uses TRBV7-9 with TRBJ1-4; D gene ambiguous. Germline V gives CDR1 SEHNR, CDR2 FQNEAQ (reference sequence). The CDR3 is 12 residues long. V lost 3 bases to trimming and J lost 8 bases, with 7 bases between them. CDR3 DNA sequence: TGTGCCAGCAGCTTTGGGGAAGAAAAACTGTTTTTT. Its translation is CASSFGEEKLFF.

The chain joins TRBV7-2 to TRBJ2-3, with D perhaps TRBD2 (6 bases). Germline-derived CDR1 and CDR2 are SGHTA and FQGNSA. Trimming took 5 bases from V and 3 from J, leaving 15 bases between them. The CDR3 spans 15 residues. CDR3 protein: CASSRVGGETDTQYF. In DNA form, the CDR3 reads TGTGCCAGCAGCCGCGTTGGAGGGGAAACAGATACGCAGTATTTT.

The chain combines TRBV10-2 with TRBJ2-3, with a weak D call TRBD1 (6 bases). The CDR3 runs to 14 residues. Germline CDR1 is WSHSY and CDR2 is SAAADI. The V end lost 6 bases, the J end lost 4 bases, and 14 bases lay between the germline ends. The CDR3, as DNA: TGCGCCAGCAGGGACAGCTCAAATGCAGATACGCAGTATTTT. Its protein is CASRDSSNADTQYF.

V gene TRBV2 combines with J gene TRBJ2-1, with unresolved D. The V gene lost 7 bases and the J gene lost 15 bases, with 16 bases spanning the gap. Germline V CDR1 and CDR2: SNHLY, FYNNEI. The CDR3 runs 11 residues. This chain's CDR3 is CASTISLVLFF. The CDR3 DNA reads TGTGCCAGCACGATCTCTCTAGTTCTGTTCTTC.

This clone was counted a single time. The V gene is TRBV6-1, the J gene TRBJ2-7; 10 bases map to TRBD1. Germline V lookup: CDR1 MNHNS, CDR2 SASEGT. V gave up 6 bases and J gave up 1 base; unmatched junction bases: 6. The CDR3 loop spans 15 amino acids. The CDR3 DNA follows: TGTGCCAGCAGGTTGGACAGGGGGATTTCCTACGAGCAGTACTTC. Translation: CASRLDRGISYEQYF.

This chain joins TRBV28 and TRBJ2-4; D gene uncertain. The germline gives CDR1 MDHEN, CDR2 SYDVKM. Trimming took 2 bases from V and 12 from J, leaving 8 bases between them. CDR3 length: 11 residues. The CDR3 is CASSLRGPQYF. CDR3 bases: TGTGCCAGCAGTTTACGCGGTCCTCAGTACTTC.

The chain joins TRBV11-2 to TRBJ2-5, with 7 bases matching TRBD2. J was trimmed by 4 bases and V by 2 bases; bases with no gene match: 4. Looked up from germline, CDR1 is SGHAT and CDR2 is FQNNGV. This CDR3 region has 14 residues. The CDR3, as DNA: TGTGCCAGCAGCTTATCGGGGGGACTAGAGACCCAGTACTTC. It encodes CASSLSGGLETQYF.

The rearrangement uses TRBV6-5 and TRBJ1-3; D unresolved. Germline CDR1 reads MNHEY; CDR2 reads SVGAGI. The CDR3 contains 16 residues. The V end lost 0 bases, the J end lost 0 bases, and 9 bases lay between the germline ends. In nucleotides, the CDR3 is TGTGCCAGCAGTTACTCGCCAGGTTTCTCTGGAAACACCATATATTTT. Translation gives CASSYSPGFSGNTIYF.